This paragraph reports one T cell receptor beta chain. This sample is part of a study of T cells in Graves' hyperthyroidism and ophthalmopathy. Study at large: Specimen type is peripheral blood, collected at initial diagnosis prior to any treatment.

Amplification targeted TCR beta CDR3 regions from RNA transcripts. The HTBI primer set served for first-round RT-PCR of the TCR CDR3. TCRdb analysed the multiplex PCR reads with MiXCR anew, one entry per CDR3 protein. The table lists over 400,000 distinct CDR3 sequences, around a fifth of them singletons. What was sequenced was blood. The source of this sequence is a woman aged 70-85 years with Graves' ophthalmopathy.

Written as DNA, the CDR3 is TGCAGCGTTGCGGCAGCCTCTGGAAACACCATATATTTT. Translation gives CSVAAASGNTIYF. The V call is TRBV29-1, the J call TRBJ1-3, with D unresolved. Germline CDR1 SQVTM, CDR2 ANQGSEA. Trimming shortened V by 4 bases and J by 0 bases, and 7 bases separated the two germline ends. This CDR3 is built from 13 residues.